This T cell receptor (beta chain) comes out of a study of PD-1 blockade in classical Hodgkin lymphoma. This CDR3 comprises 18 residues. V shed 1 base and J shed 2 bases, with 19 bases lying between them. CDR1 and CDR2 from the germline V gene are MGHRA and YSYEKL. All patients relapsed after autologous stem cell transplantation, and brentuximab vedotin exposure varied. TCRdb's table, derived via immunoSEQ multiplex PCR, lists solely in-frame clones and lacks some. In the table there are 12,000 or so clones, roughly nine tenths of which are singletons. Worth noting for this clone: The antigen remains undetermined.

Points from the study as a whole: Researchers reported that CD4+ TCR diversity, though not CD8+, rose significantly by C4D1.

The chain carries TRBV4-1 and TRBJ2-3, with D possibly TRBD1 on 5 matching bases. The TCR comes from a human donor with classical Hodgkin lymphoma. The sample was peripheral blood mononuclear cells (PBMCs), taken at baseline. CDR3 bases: TGCGCCAGCAGCCAAGGGGTCATGTCGGACAAATACACAGATACGCAGTATTTT. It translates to CASSQGVMSDKYTDTQYF.